Below, 21 T cell receptor beta chains from the same sample are listed, as sequenced in a study of cytomegalovirus exposure and HLA in healthy donors (TCRdb year 2017). The library came from the immunoSEQ multiplex PCR assay. The immuneACCESS repertoire file appears here via TCRdb, limited to in-frame rearrangements. These files lack a portion of the clones; in checked studies, under half of the deficit traces to unresolved V genes, and the cause of the others is not known. The sample table contains under 250,000 clones; only one count was recorded for about 81% of them. The top ten constitute roughly 1.2% of the sample. The specimen was PBMCs. Source of these receptors: a woman in her twenties or thirties in good health and CMV-seronegative.

J is TRBJ2-1 and V is TRBV2; no definite D call. CDR1 and CDR2 (germline): SNHLY, FYNNEI. The CDR3 consists of 13 residues. V lost 2 bases and J 14 bases, leaving 16 bases between the germline ends. CDR3 in DNA: TGTGCCAGCAGTGAATCTACAGCTGTTATTAAGTTCTTC. As protein: CASSESTAVIKFF.

The chain recombines TRBV27 with TRBJ1-1; D gene unclear. This CDR3 has 14 amino acids. V lost 3 bases, J lost 0 bases, and 8 bases lay in between. From germline, CDR1 is MNHEY and CDR2 SMNVEV (reference sequence). The CDR3 sequence is CASSFDKMNTEAFF. For the CDR3, the DNA is TGTGCCAGCAGTTTTGACAAGATGAACACTGAAGCTTTCTTT.

The rearrangement joins TRBV27 to TRBJ2-4; maybe TRBD1 (6 bases). This CDR3 comprises 14 residues. Trimming took off 3 bases at V and 4 bases at J, with 10 bases between the two ends. Germline CDR1 is MNHEY and CDR2 is SMNVEV (reference sequence). The CDR3 DNA is TGTGCCAGCAGTTTCAGGGGCCAGAAAAACATTCAGTACTTC. Translating it yields CASSFRGQKNIQYF.

V is TRBV9 and J is TRBJ1-1, with D possibly matching TRBD1 (5 bases). Germline values: CDR1 SGDLS, CDR2 YYNGEE. CDR3 size: 14 residues. Trimming pared 0 bases from V and 2 bases from J, leaving 8 bases between. This CDR3 reads CASSVGQRNTEAFF. The CDR3 bases are TGTGCCAGCAGCGTAGGACAGAGAAACACTGAAGCTTTCTTT.

The chain is built from TRBV18 and TRBJ1-1, with D possibly being TRBD1 (6 bases). V lost 3 bases, J lost 1 base, and 9 bases lay in between. Germline V gene sequence: CDR1 KGHSH, CDR2 LQKENI. There are 14 residues in the CDR3. CDR3 coding DNA: TGTGCCAGCTCACCCCTGGACAGGAACACTGAAGCTTTCTTT. It is translated as CASSPLDRNTEAFF.

This clone was seen more than once but under ten times. The chain links TRBV6-1 to TRBJ1-1; TRBD1 might be the D (6 bases). The CDR3 sequence is 16 residues long. Germline V gene data show CDR1 as MNHNS and CDR2 as SASEGT. V was trimmed by 0 bases and J by 1 base, leaving 12 bases between them. Written as DNA, the CDR3 is TGTGCCAGCAGTGAAGCCCCGGGACATTCGAACACTGAAGCTTTCTTT. It yields the protein CASSEAPGHSNTEAFF.

This chain links TRBV5-1 with TRBJ2-7, with 10 nucleotides matching TRBD2. Germline V lookup: CDR1 SGHRS, CDR2 YFSETQ. The CDR3 length is 18 residues. After removal of 0 bases from V and 2 bases from J, the junction contained 11 bases not matched to a gene. Written as DNA, the CDR3 is TGCGCCAGCAGCTTGGCCTCGGGAACTAGCGGGATCCCCTACGAGCAGTACTTC. Translating gives CASSLASGTSGIPYEQYF.

The CDR3, as DNA: TGTGCCAGCAGCCTCCAAGGGGTTTATGGCTACACCTTC. Translated: CASSLQGVYGYTF. The chain has TRBV9 and TRBJ1-2, with a tentative D call TRBD1 (5 bases). This CDR3 is built from 13 residues. Germline-derived CDR1 and CDR2 are SGDLS and YYNGEE. V was trimmed by 4 bases and J by 5 bases, leaving 12 bases between them.

The chain combines TRBV10-2 with TRBJ2-2, with no clear D. The CDR3 length is 14 residues. Per the germline V gene, CDR1 is WSHSY and CDR2 is SAAADI. Trimming shortened V by 9 bases and J by 0 bases, and 11 bases separated the two germline ends. CDR3 amino acids: CASLPRSNTGELFF. CDR3 coding DNA: TGCGCCAGTCTACCGAGATCGAACACCGGGGAGCTGTTTTTT.

The chain employs TRBV19 and TRBJ1-1, with a tentative D call TRBD1 (6 bases). This CDR3 comprises 15 residues. CDR1 LNHDA and CDR2 SQIVND come from the germline V gene (reference sequence). V gave up 5 bases and J gave up 4 bases, with 17 bases separating them. CDR3 region: CASSLGGGRTTEAFF. CDR3 DNA sequence: TGTGCCAGTAGTCTTGGGGGCGGACGGACCACTGAAGCTTTCTTT.

This clone was observed once. The chain carries TRBV6-6 and TRBJ2-7; maybe TRBD2 (5 bases). CDR1 is MNHNY, CDR2 SVGAGI, per germline (reference sequence). The CDR3 runs to 13 residues. V lost 4 bases to trimming and J lost 5 bases, with 12 bases between them. CDR3 region: CASSSTTGDEQYF. The CDR3 DNA reads TGTGCCAGCAGTTCTACGACCGGGGACGAGCAGTACTTC.

The chain links TRBV4-1 to TRBJ1-3; 7 bases match TRBD1. Per germline, CDR1 MGHRA and CDR2 YSYEKL. The CDR3 loop spans 18 amino acids. The ends lost 4 bases at V and 0 bases at J; junction bases unmatched: 12. The DNA of the CDR3 is TGCGCCAGCAGCCGGCGACAGGGCCAACTTTTCTCTGGAAACACCATATATTTT. Its translation is CASSRRQGQLFSGNTIYF.

This clone was detected only a few times. This chain links TRBV4-2 with TRBJ1-5, with D possibly being TRBD1 (5 bases). CDR3 length: 14 amino acids. V lost 5 bases and J lost 2, with 10 bases in between. Per germline, CDR1 LGHNA and CDR2 YNFKEQ. The chain's CDR3 is CASSDTGGNQPQHF. CDR3 coding DNA: TGTGCCAGCAGCGATACAGGAGGCAATCAGCCCCAGCATTTT.

The chain joins TRBV7-9 to TRBJ2-5, with D tentatively TRBD2 (7 bases). In germline, CDR1 is SEHNR, CDR2 FQNEAQ (reference sequence). Between the trimmed V and J ends, which lost 11 bases and 5 bases, there was a span of 15 bases. The CDR3 spans 12 residues. The DNA for the CDR3 is TGTGCCTCGTTGGGGGGGCTGGAGACCCAGTACTTC. This translates into CASLGGLETQYF. The whole variable domain, remainder taken from reference TRBV7-9 and TRBJ2-5, is DTGVSQNPRHKITKRGQNVTFRCDPISEHNRLYWYRQTLGQGPEFLTYFQNEAQLEKSRLLSDRFSAERPKGSFSTLEIQRTEQGDSAMYLCASLGGLETQYFGPGTRLLVL.

This CDR3 is CASSDSAGYSPLHF. The CDR3 bases are TGTGCCAGCAGTGACTCGGCAGGGTATTCACCCCTCCACTTT. J is TRBJ1-6 and V is TRBV6-4, with D possibly TRBD1 on 5 matching bases. Between the trimmed V and J ends, which lost 0 bases and 8 bases, there was a span of 8 bases. CDR3 length: 14 amino acids. Looked up from germline, CDR1 is MRHNA and CDR2 is SNTAGT.

This clone occurred once. J is TRBJ1-3 and V is TRBV5-1; no firm D call. Between the trimmed V and J ends, which lost 0 bases and 4 bases, there was a span of 8 bases. Germline V gene sequence: CDR1 SGHRS, CDR2 YFSETQ. The CDR3 loop spans 14 amino acids. CDR3 nucleotide sequence: TGCGCCAGCAGCTTGGACATCTCCGGAAACACCATATATTTT. Its translation: CASSLDISGNTIYF. Looking up the rest from reference TRBV5-1 and TRBJ1-3 gives the full variable domain: KAGVTQTPRYLIKTRGQQVTLSCSPISGHRSVSWYQQTPGQGLQFLFEYFSETQRNKGNFPGRFSGRQFSNSRSEMNVSTLELGDSALYLCASSLDISGNTIYFGEGSWLTVV.

The chain is built from TRBV11-3 and TRBJ2-1; tentative D call: TRBD1 (5 bases). Per germline, CDR1 SGHNT and CDR2 YENEEA. V was cut by 0 bases and J by 10 bases, with 10 bases left in between. This CDR3 region has 13 residues. For the CDR3, the DNA is TGTGCCAGCAGCTTAGACAGGGATCACGAGCAGTTCTTC. Translation: CASSLDRDHEQFF.

The rearrangement uses TRBV5-1 and TRBJ1-5; TRBD1 matches 9 bases. The CDR3 contains 16 residues. CDR1 SGHRS and CDR2 YFSETQ come from the germline V gene. Trimming removed 4 bases from V and 4 bases from J; junction bases left unmatched: 9. CDR3 in DNA: TGCGCCAGCAGCGTGGACAGGGGCCCCCCTAATCAGCCCCAGCATTTT. It is translated as CASSVDRGPPNQPQHF.

The genes are TRBV30 and TRBJ1-1; D might be TRBD1 (5 bases). Germline CDR1 is GTSNPN and CDR2 is SVGIG (reference sequence). CDR3 length: 14 amino acids. Trimming removed 1 base at V and 5 bases at J, with 14 bases between. The chain's CDR3 is CAWSAGRGGTEAFF. CDR3 DNA: TGTGCCTGGAGTGCGGGACGGGGGGGGACTGAAGCTTTCTTT.

The rearrangement uses TRBV5-1 and TRBJ1-1; 9 bases line up with TRBD1. From germline, CDR1 is SGHRS and CDR2 YFSETQ. J gave up 1 base and V 6 bases, and 4 bases lay outside the gene matches. The CDR3 runs to 14 residues. As DNA, the CDR3 is TGCGCCAGCAACCGGGACAGGGAGAACACTGAAGCTTTCTTT. Its translation is CASNRDRENTEAFF.

The chain links TRBV6-1 to TRBJ2-7, with D possibly matching TRBD1 (6 bases). Germline CDR1 reads MNHNS; CDR2 reads SASEGT. Trimming took 7 bases from V and 0 from J, leaving 13 bases between them. The CDR3 spans 14 residues. CDR3 nucleotides: TGTGCCAGCACGCCGACAGGTAGCTCCTACGAGCAGTACTTC. Translation: CASTPTGSSYEQYF.